This T cell receptor beta chain originates from a study of metastatic and nonmetastatic thyroid tumors. Across the whole study: Repertoire comparison spanned blood and tumor or nodule tissue of malignant and benign thyroid patients.

Study results and limitations: In both blood and tumor samples, TCR beta diversity was reported significantly higher for malignant than benign nodules.

No treatment had been given to any patient before thyroid surgery. In this sample, this clone turned up a few times. As yet, its antigen is unknown. Trimming left V 6 bases short and J 7 bases short, with 16 bases between. Looked up from germline, CDR1 is MDHEN and CDR2 is SYDVKM. The CDR3 extends over 14 amino acids. As handled by the study authors: A distant-metastasis classifier for papillary thyroid cancer was built using CDR3 differences across clinicopathological groups. MiXCR re-clonotyped the PCR reads for TCRdb. These V and J calls are TCRdb output, not the study's own analysis. The repertoire holds about 19,000 clones, with more than 35% as singletons.

The sample taken for sequencing was tumor tissue. The chain combines TRBV28 with TRBJ1-3; D may be TRBD1 (6 bases). The receptor was isolated from a female donor with papillary thyroid cancer or a benign thyroid nodule (not recorded which). Some clones in this sample may be carry-over from other donors' samples. The CDR3 DNA reads TGTGCCAGCAGCCCAGCTGGCAGGGGTAACACCATATATTTT. The encoded protein is CASSPAGRGNTIYF.